These T cell receptor beta chains were read from a single sample in a study of control samples from healthy donors and cancer patients. TCRdb's table, derived via immunoSEQ multiplex PCR, lists solely in-frame clones and lacks some. The sample gives 150,000 or so clones, 93% of which show up once; roughly 3.9% is in the top ten. Specimen: blood. Receptor source: a woman in her sixties in good health. CDR3s leave out the opening cysteine and the closing phenylalanine or tryptophan.

TRBJ1-1 | TRBV24-1 | ATSEAPPGSVKTGGGNTEAF
TRBJ1-1 | TRBV6-5 | ASSPTVLNTEAF
TRBJ1-1 | TRBV6-6 | ASSYQGQTGAF
TRBJ1-4 | TRBV5-6 | ASSSVGTATNEKLF
TRBJ2-7 | TRBV30 | AWARRRGSNEQY
TRBJ2-1 | TRBV7-2 | ASSLLLAGGVDEQF
TRBJ1-3 | TRBV6-5 | ASTGYGDGNTIY
TRBJ2-7 | TRBV18 | ASSPDRGPYEQY
TRBJ1-5 | TRBV12-5 | ASGLGTGGSNQPQH
TRBJ1-6 | TRBV5-1 | ASSLMRDNSPLH